One TCR beta chain is described in this entry. Profiled with immunoSEQ multiplex PCR; TCRdb holds only in-frame clones, not every one. The top ten clones hold roughly 1.1% of a sample with 90,000 to 120,000 clones, roughly 90% of them seen once. The sample belongs to a study of OX40 agonist ivuxolimab in advanced cancers. Study-wide context: Ivuxolimab, an antibody that agonizes OX40 (CD134), was administered to the patients. At just under 85% male, the cohort had a mean age of about 60 years, ranging from about 20 to 90.

The source is an adult with an advanced solid tumor such as melanoma, head and neck, liver or kidney cancer. This material consisted of CD4+ or CD8+ T cells sorted from blood, taken in a trial of the OX40 agonist ivuxolimab.

DNA of the CDR3: TGTGCCAGCAAGGCTCACTCGGCACTCTATGGCTACACCTTC. Its translation is CASKAHSALYGYTF. The gene calls are TRBV27 and TRBJ1-2; D unresolved. Trimming cost V 7 bases and J 4 bases, with 16 bases left between them. CDR3 length equals 14 residues. Germline-derived CDR1 and CDR2 are MNHEY and SMNVEV (reference sequence).